These 22 T cell receptor beta chains were sequenced from one sample in a study of blood T cells in healthy people across ages. For the second PCR, which ran for about 6 to 11 cycles, a sample-barcoded 5' primer and a J-beta primer mix were used. TCRdb passed the 5' RACE reads through MiXCR, listing each CDR3 protein once. The data contain about 640,000 distinct CDR3 sequences, 58% of them singletons. Material: blood. The receptors stem from a man aged 60 to 75 in good health.

This rearrangement joins TRBV20-1 to TRBJ2-5; 10 bases are a match to TRBD2. V was pared by 4 bases and J by 6 bases, with 5 bases of the junction left unmatched. This CDR3 has 13 amino acids. Per the germline V gene, CDR1 is DFQATT and CDR2 is SNEGSKA (reference sequence). This chain's CDR3 is CSAKAGGPKTQYF. In DNA, the CDR3 is TGCAGTGCTAAAGCGGGGGGGCCTAAGACCCAGTACTTC.

The V call is TRBV5-1, the J call TRBJ2-7; 8 positions agree with TRBD1. The ends lost 0 bases at V and 0 bases at J; junction bases unmatched: 2. Germline CDR1 SGHRS, CDR2 YFSETQ. This CDR3 region has 15 residues. CDR3 region: CASSLDGTGSYEQYF. The CDR3 DNA reads TGCGCCAGCAGCTTGGACGGGACAGGCTCCTACGAGCAGTACTTC.

This clonotype was counted a single time. The chain uses TRBV7-2 and TRBJ2-1, with 7 bases identical to TRBD1. Germline CDR1 SGHTA, CDR2 FQGNSA. After removal of 1 base from V and 4 bases from J, the junction contained 7 bases not matched to a gene. The length of the CDR3 is 16 residues. The CDR3, as DNA: TGTGCCAGCAGCTTAGAGGGACAGCGACCTTACAATGAGCAGTTCTTC. It translates to CASSLEGQRPYNEQFF.

CDR3 protein: CASSSLGEQFF. The DNA of the CDR3 is TGTGCCAGCAGCTCCTTGGGTGAGCAGTTCTTC. V and J are TRBV7-9 and TRBJ2-1, with D hard to call. V lost 4 bases to trimming and J lost 9 bases, with 7 bases between them. The CDR3 is made up of 11 amino acids. Per the germline V gene, CDR1 is SEHNR and CDR2 is FQNEAQ (reference sequence). Complete variable domain (other parts from reference TRBV7-9 and TRBJ2-1): DTGVSQNPRHKITKRGQNVTFRCDPISEHNRLYWYRQTLGQGPEFLTYFQNEAQLEKSRLLSDRFSAERPKGSFSTLEIQRTEQGDSAMYLCASSSLGEQFFGPGTRLTVL.

The gene calls are TRBV20-1 and TRBJ2-1; 8 nucleotides match TRBD2. The junction had 4 bases not matched to a gene; V was cut back by 5 bases and J by 4 bases. The length of the CDR3 is 13 residues. Germline V gene lookup returns CDR1 DFQATT and CDR2 SNEGSKA (reference sequence). Here the CDR3 reads CSAPGGGYNEQFF. DNA for the CDR3: TGCAGTGCTCCCGGGGGGGGGTACAATGAGCAGTTCTTC.

The chain joins TRBV29-1 to TRBJ2-1, with D hard to call. Germline V CDR1 and CDR2: SQVTM, ANQGSEA. The length of the CDR3 is 11 residues. Trimming removed 8 bases from V and 2 bases from J, with 7 bases in between. Here the CDR3 DNA reads TGCAGCTTCTCCCCCTACAATGAGCAGTTCTTC. It specifies CSFSPYNEQFF.

The V call is TRBV28, the J call TRBJ2-5, with 12 positions matching TRBD2. Germline V gives CDR1 MDHEN, CDR2 SYDVKM. Trimming took 5 bases from V and 6 from J; bases not matched to a gene: 7. The CDR3 spans 15 residues. The CDR3 loop reads CASSEALAGGQTQYF. CDR3 DNA: TGTGCCAGCAGTGAGGCACTAGCGGGGGGCCAGACCCAGTACTTC. Variable domain in full (rest from reference TRBV28 and TRBJ2-5): DVKVTQSSRYLVKRTGEKVFLECVQDMDHENMFWYRQDPGLGLRLIYFSYDVKMKEKGDIPEGYSVSREKKERFSLILESASTNQTSMYLCASSEALAGGQTQYFGPGTRLLVL.

The chain joins TRBV4-1 to TRBJ1-2; 7 positions agree with TRBD1. This CDR3 has 13 residues. From germline, CDR1 is MGHRA and CDR2 YSYEKL. With V trimmed by 4 bases and J by 5 bases, 4 bases remained unmatched. CDR3 bases: TGCGCCAGCAGCCGACAGGGACAATATGGCTACACCTTC. It codes for CASSRQGQYGYTF.

This clonotype was observed a handful of times. This chain uses TRBV6-5 with TRBJ1-2; TRBD1 matches at 7 bases. CDR3 length: 13 amino acids. Trimming cost V 5 bases and J 3 bases; bases outside gene matches: 3. Germline CDR1 and CDR2: MNHEY and SVGAGI. CDR3 sequence: CASSRDSHYGYTF. The CDR3 bases are TGTGCCAGCAGTCGGGACAGTCACTATGGCTACACCTTC.

This clonotype was seen just once. V gene TRBV20-1 combines with J gene TRBJ2-7, with 11 bases matching TRBD2. This CDR3 has 15 amino acids. Germline loops: CDR1 DFQATT, CDR2 SNEGSKA (reference sequence). In DNA form, the CDR3 reads TGCAAAACTACTTTAGCGGGAGGGCTCCCCTACGAGCAGTACTTC. It specifies CKTTLAGGLPYEQYF.

The chain links TRBV5-1 to TRBJ1-4; TRBD1 is a possible D gene (5 bases). This CDR3 region has 14 residues. V shed 0 bases and J shed 7 bases, with 10 bases lying between them. The germline V gene encodes CDR1 SGHRS and CDR2 YFSETQ. For the CDR3, the DNA is TGCGCCAGCAGCTTGGAGGGGCAGGCTGAAAAACTGTTTTTT. Its protein is CASSLEGQAEKLFF.

V is TRBV3-1 and J is TRBJ2-1; D is ambiguous. Germline CDR1 is LGHDT and CDR2 is YNNKEL (reference sequence). Trimming took 4 bases from V and 10 from J, leaving 14 bases between them. The CDR3 is 13 residues long. The CDR3 sequence is CASSPTVGPEQFF. The CDR3 DNA reads as TGTGCCAGCAGCCCTACGGTTGGACCCGAGCAGTTCTTC.

This clonotype was counted a single time. V is TRBV18 and J is TRBJ2-1; 8 positions agree with TRBD2. Germline CDR1 and CDR2: KGHSH and LQKENI. This CDR3 has 16 amino acids. V lost 0 bases and J lost 8; bases outside the gene matches: 9. CDR3 loop: CASSPPPAGGRHEQFF. CDR3 bases: TGTGCCAGCTCACCACCTCCCGCGGGGGGCCGGCATGAGCAGTTCTTC.

The chain joins TRBV4-1 to TRBJ2-2; TRBD2 agrees at 10 bases. The CDR3 spans 16 residues. The trim removed 1 base at V and 5 bases at J, leaving 4 bases unmatched. Germline V gives CDR1 MGHRA, CDR2 YSYEKL. The CDR3 bases are TGCGCCAGCAGCCAAGGTCCAGCGGGGGGGACCGGGGAGCTGTTTTTT. This translates into CASSQGPAGGTGELFF.

The chain links TRBV2 to TRBJ2-3; D possibly corresponds to TRBD1 (6 bases). The CDR3 is 12 amino acids. Trimming shortened V by 7 bases and J by 3 bases, and 8 bases separated the two germline ends. Germline V gene lookup returns CDR1 SNHLY and CDR2 FYNNEI. CDR3: CASNRETDTQYF. CDR3 in DNA: TGTGCCAGCAACAGGGAAACAGATACGCAGTATTTT.

This rearrangement joins TRBV11-2 to TRBJ1-2; D not resolved. This CDR3 is built from 11 residues. CDR1 and CDR2 from the germline V gene are SGHAT and FQNNGV. Trimming removed 5 bases at V and 4 bases at J, with 5 bases between. CDR3 in amino acids: CASSALYGYTF. The CDR3 DNA follows: TGTGCCAGCAGCGCTCTCTATGGCTACACCTTC. The entire variable domain, with the rest obtained from reference TRBV11-2 and TRBJ1-2, is as follows: EAGVAQSPRYKIIEKRQSVAFWCNPISGHATLYWYQQILGQGPKLLIQFQNNGVVDDSQLPKDRFSAERLKGVDSTLKIQPAKLEDSAVYLCASSALYGYTFGSGTRLTVV.

The table lists this clonotype with a count of one. The chain has TRBV7-8 and TRBJ2-1; 14 nucleotides align to TRBD2. The CDR3 runs 18 residues. Germline values: CDR1 SGHVS, CDR2 FQNEAQ. Trimming cost V 1 base and J 2 bases; bases outside gene matches: 4. In DNA, the CDR3 is TGTGCCAGCAGCTTAGAGGGACTAGCGGGGGACACCTACAATGAGCAGTTCTTC. Translated: CASSLEGLAGDTYNEQFF.

On this clonotype itself: At one end, the junction sequence differs from germline, possibly due to a read error. V usage is TRBV10-3 and J usage is TRBJ1-4; the D gene is possibly TRBD1 (5 bases). This CDR3 is 13 amino acids long. CDR1 is ENHRY and CDR2 is SYGVKD in the germline V gene. CDR3 region: CAISAGTQENLFF. CDR3 sequence (DNA): TGTGCCATCAGTGCCGGGACTCAAGAAAATCTGTTTTTT.

The chain uses TRBV3-1 and TRBJ2-1; D assignment may be TRBD1 or TRBD2 (5 bases each). Looked up from germline, CDR1 is LGHDT and CDR2 is YNNKEL (reference sequence). With 0 bases removed from V and 2 bases from J, the gap between germline ends came to 14 bases. This CDR3 is built from 17 residues. CDR3 coding DNA: TGTGCCAGCAGCCAAGACCACAGGAGGAATACCTACAATGAGCAGTTCTTC. It encodes CASSQDHRRNTYNEQFF.

The rearrangement uses TRBV29-1 and TRBJ2-3, with a possible D match to TRBD2 (7 bases). Germline-derived CDR1 and CDR2 are SQVTM and ANQGSEA. The CDR3 is made up of 14 amino acids. The V end lost 3 bases, the J end lost 0 bases, and 10 bases lay between the germline ends. The CDR3 is CSVEGGRSTDTQYF. DNA of the CDR3: TGCAGCGTTGAGGGGGGGCGGAGCACAGATACGCAGTATTTT.

The chain carries TRBV6-5 and TRBJ2-5; D possibly matches TRBD1 or TRBD2 (5 bases each). The germline V and J ends were trimmed by 7 bases and 7 bases, with 19 bases remaining between them. CDR1 is MNHEY and CDR2 is SVGAGI in the germline V gene. The length of the CDR3 is 14 residues. CDR3 sequence reads: CASTRRGGSGTQYF. The CDR3 DNA follows: TGTGCCAGCACCCGTCGGGGCGGCTCCGGGACCCAGTACTTC.

The table lists this clonotype with a few counts. The V and J genes are TRBV20-1 and TRBJ2-7; tentative D call: TRBD1 (5 bases). Germline V gene sequence: CDR1 DFQATT, CDR2 SNEGSKA (reference sequence). The CDR3 loop spans 13 amino acids. Trimming cost V 1 base and J 3 bases, with 10 bases left between them. CDR3 amino acids: CSARGQGIYEQYF. The CDR3 DNA sequence: TGCAGTGCTAGAGGCCAGGGAATCTACGAGCAGTACTTC.